This record looks at one TCR beta chain sequence and its context. Together with a sample-barcoded 5' primer, a J-beta primer mix was included in a second PCR lasting about 7 to 12 cycles. From the 5' RACE reads, TCRdb called clonotypes with MiXCR, one entry per CDR3 protein. The sample yields hundreds of thousands of distinct CDR3 sequences, roughly 25% seen once. The data stem from a study of blood T cells in healthy people across ages. As for the study in general: Template switching retrieved approximately one barcoded beta molecule for each two T cells.

This CDR3 has 15 residues. Germline V gives CDR1 SGDLS, CDR2 YYNGEE. V gave up 2 bases and J gave up 8 bases, with 17 bases separating them. The sample was also linked to a second study, of T cells of mothers and their children. From that second work: Donors were three healthy Caucasian mothers and their six children.

The sequence derives from a boy younger than 18 in good health. Sequenced: blood. The gene calls are TRBV9 and TRBJ1-3; D is undetermined. CDR3 DNA: TGTGCCAGCAGCGTCGGGCCTGACACGAGGGACACCATATATTTT. It encodes CASSVGPDTRDTIYF.